These T cell receptor beta chains were read from a single sample in a study of CD8 T cells in ankylosing spondylitis. TCRdb reprocessed the 5' RACE reads via MiXCR and lists one record per CDR3 protein. Of under 300,000 distinct CDR3 sequences in the sample, 9.5% to 12% were seen once. The sample was blood, either unsorted or a sorted T cell fraction (not recorded which). The receptors originated from a male donor with ankylosing spondylitis or in good health (not recorded which). Both conserved end residues are part of each CDR3. D genes are given only for firm matches. Part of the rows lack a size; the others show once, few, many or a class for expanded clones.

V	length	size	J	D	CDR3	DNA
TRBV4-1	14	many	TRBJ2-3	.	CASSSRRSTDTQYF	TGCGCCAGCAGCTCTCGGAGGTCCACAGATACGCAGTATTTT
TRBV15	15	many	TRBJ1-5	.	CATSRDSNANQPQHF	TGTGCCACCAGCAGAGACTCGAATGCCAATCAGCCCCAGCATTTT
TRBV11-1	14	.	TRBJ2-4	.	CASSYEGSKNIQYF	TGTGCCAGCAGCTACGAGGGGTCCAAAAACATTCAGTACTTC
TRBV10-3	17	many	TRBJ2-3	.	CAISESEVRAGTDTQYF	TGTGCCATCAGTGAGTCGGAGGTGAGGGCTGGGACAGATACGCAGTATTTT
TRBV20-1	15	many	TRBJ2-1	.	CSAAPVVKSYNEQFF	TGCAGTGCAGCACCGGTCGTGAAGTCCTACAATGAGCAGTTCTTC
TRBV6-1	14	few	TRBJ1-2	TRBD1	CASSEAGTGNGYTF	TGTGCCAGCAGTGAAGCCGGGACAGGGAACGGCTACACCTTC
TRBV5-1	17	many	TRBJ1-1	.	CASSLWATDYSNTEAFF	TGCGCCAGCAGCTTGTGGGCCACAGATTACTCGAACACTGAAGCTTTCTTT
TRBV6-5	15	many	TRBJ1-2	.	CASSYSLVESYGYTF	TGTGCCAGCAGTTACTCTCTTGTGGAAAGCTATGGCTACACCTTC
TRBV20-1	17	many	TRBJ2-4	.	CSAMVGQMILAKNIQYF	TGCAGTGCTATGGTAGGACAGATGATCCTAGCCAAAAACATTCAGTACTTC
TRBV12-3/TRBV12-4	14	many	TRBJ1-1	.	CASSWTAVNTEAFF	TGTGCCAGCAGCTGGACAGCCGTCAACACTGAAGCTTTCTTT
TRBV20-1	15	many	TRBJ2-3	.	CSAPLAALATDTQYF	TGCAGTGCCCCCTTAGCGGCACTAGCAACAGATACGCAGTATTTT
TRBV5-1	14	many	TRBJ2-3	.	CASSLVQTTDTQYF	TGCGCCAGCAGCTTGGTTCAGACCACAGATACGCAGTATTTT
TRBV11-3	13	.	TRBJ2-5	.	CASSIGPQETQYF	TGTGCCAGCAGCATTGGCCCACAAGAGACCCAGTACTTC